What follows are 22 T cell receptor beta chains derived from one specimen sequenced in a study of blood T cell repertoires in COVID-19. Clones were read by immunoSEQ multiplex PCR, and TCRdb kept only the in-frame ones, dropping some. Of roughly 310,000 clones listed, roughly nine tenths are singletons. Sequencing was done on a sample of PBMCs or T cells enriched from blood (not recorded which). The receptors shown here come from a man between 60 and 70 years old who had recovered from COVID-19.

This clone has a single count. In nucleotides, the CDR3 is TGTGCCAGCAGCTCCACCCGGTGGGACAGCCGCTATGGCTACACCTTC. Translating it yields CASSSTRWDSRYGYTF. The chain joins TRBV5-6 to TRBJ1-2; 7 nucleotides align to TRBD1. Unmatched junction bases numbered 12, after V lost 3 bases and J lost 4 bases. The CDR3 sequence is 16 residues long. Germline V CDR1 and CDR2: SGHDT, YYEEEE.

The rearrangement uses TRBV10-2 and TRBJ1-6; 11 nucleotides match TRBD1. In germline, CDR1 is WSHSY, CDR2 SAAADI. This CDR3 region has 16 residues. V lost 2 bases to trimming and J lost 11 bases; unmatched junction nucleotides: 8. The DNA of the CDR3 is TGCGCCAGCAGTGAGGTGGGACAGGGGGGATCTCCACCCCTCCACTTT. Amino acids: CASSEVGQGGSPPLHF.

The V and J genes are TRBV9 and TRBJ2-1; 9 bases are a match to TRBD1. The CDR3 consists of 17 residues. The V gene's germline CDR1 is SGDLS and CDR2 YYNGEE. The V and J ends lost 4 bases and 8 bases, in that order; junction bases with no gene match: 16. CDR3 in DNA: TGTGCCAGCAGCTCTAGACGAGGGACAGGGTTTAGGGATGAGCAGTTCTTC. Encoded protein: CASSSRRGTGFRDEQFF. Variable domain in full (rest from reference TRBV9 and TRBJ2-1): DSGVTQTPKHLITATGQRVTLRCSPRSGDLSVYWYQQSLDQGLQFLIQYYNGEERAKGNILERFSAQQFPDLHSELNLSSLELGDSALYFCASSSRRGTGFRDEQFFGPGTRLTVL.

The V gene is TRBV2, the J gene TRBJ1-1; D ambiguous. This CDR3 comprises 14 residues. V lost 6 bases, J lost 0 bases, and 11 bases lay in between. CDR1 is SNHLY, CDR2 FYNNEI, per germline. This chain's CDR3 is CASRDGIMNTEAFF. The CDR3 nucleotides are TGTGCCAGCAGGGACGGGATCATGAACACTGAAGCTTTCTTT.

J is TRBJ2-1 and V is TRBV27; 10 bases line up with TRBD1. Germline V gives CDR1 MNHEY, CDR2 SMNVEV (reference sequence). The J segment lost 4 bases and the V segment lost 8 bases, leaving 11 bases of the junction unmatched. This CDR3 has 16 amino acids. The CDR3 here is CASSGLTGGLYNEQFF. CDR3 bases: TGTGCCAGCTCGGGGCTGACAGGGGGCCTATACAATGAGCAGTTCTTC.

The chain combines TRBV7-2 with TRBJ1-1; D is perhaps TRBD1 (6 bases). Germline V CDR1 and CDR2: SGHTA, FQGNSA. Between the trimmed V and J ends, which lost 5 bases and 1 base, there was a span of 17 bases. The CDR3 loop spans 16 amino acids. The CDR3 DNA follows: TGTGCCAGCAGCGAATCCACAGGGCGTTGGAACACTGAAGCTTTCTTT. Translating it yields CASSESTGRWNTEAFF.

The gene calls are TRBV9 and TRBJ2-1, with 7 bases identical to TRBD1. The germline CDR1 and CDR2 sequences are SGDLS and YYNGEE. This CDR3 region has 14 residues. The ends lost 2 bases at V and 7 bases at J; junction bases unmatched: 6. The CDR3 nucleotides are TGTGCCAGCAGCGTGAGGAACAGGGGAAATGAGCAGTTCTTC. Translation: CASSVRNRGNEQFF.

The chain recombines TRBV18 with TRBJ1-1; the D gene is possibly TRBD1 (6 bases). With 3 bases removed from V and 10 bases from J, the gap between germline ends came to 12 bases. The germline V gene encodes CDR1 KGHSH and CDR2 LQKENI. The CDR3 covers 12 residues. In DNA, the CDR3 is TGTGCCAGCTCACCCGAACAGGGTGGAGCTTTCTTT. It translates to CASSPEQGGAFF. Using reference TRBV18 and TRBJ1-1 for the parts outside the CDR3, the full variable domain is NAGVMQNPRHLVRRRGQEARLRCSPMKGHSHVYWYRQLPEEGLKFMVYLQKENIIDESGMPKERFSAEFPKEGPSILRIQQVVRGDSAAYFCASSPEQGGAFFGQGTRLTVV.

This clone was detected only once. The DNA of the CDR3 is TGCGCCAGCAGTGAGTGGGTGGGAGGCGGCTACACCTTC. This codes for CASSEWVGGGYTF. J is TRBJ1-2 and V is TRBV10-1, with D hard to call. Between the trimmed V and J ends, which lost 1 base and 8 bases, there was a span of 11 bases. From germline, CDR1 is WNHNN and CDR2 SYGVQD (reference sequence). The CDR3 is 13 amino acids.

This clone was seen only a few times. This sequence joins TRBV5-1 and TRBJ1-2; 7 positions match TRBD1. Looked up from germline, CDR1 is SGHRS and CDR2 is YFSETQ. V lost 4 bases to trimming and J lost 2 bases; unmatched junction nucleotides: 8. CDR3 size: 15 residues. CDR3 amino acids: CASSLRQQGNYGYTF. For the CDR3, the DNA is TGCGCCAGCAGCCTCCGCCAACAGGGGAACTATGGCTACACCTTC.

This chain uses TRBV6-1 with TRBJ2-3, with 7 bases fitting TRBD2. Germline trimming cut 0 bases from V and 7 bases from J; bases unmatched to any gene: 13. The CDR3 has 17 amino acids. Germline-derived CDR1 and CDR2 are MNHNS and SASEGT. The CDR3: CASSEAPMAGAGYTQYF. The DNA for the CDR3 is TGTGCCAGCAGTGAAGCCCCGATGGCGGGAGCAGGGTATACGCAGTATTTT.

The genes are TRBV19 and TRBJ2-7, with TRBD2 as a possible D gene (6 bases). V lost 0 bases and J lost 3, with 12 bases in between. Germline CDR1 reads LNHDA; CDR2 reads SQIVND (reference sequence). The CDR3 runs 15 residues. The CDR3 here is CASSIDSGDRYEQYF. DNA of the CDR3: TGTGCCAGTAGTATAGATTCGGGGGACCGCTACGAGCAGTACTTC.

The rearrangement links TRBV18 to TRBJ1-5; a weak D match, TRBD1 (5 bases). Deletions cut 2 bases from V and 1 base from J, with 9 bases between. In germline, CDR1 is KGHSH, CDR2 LQKENI. The CDR3 loop spans 15 amino acids. The CDR3 loop reads CASSPVRGSNQPQHF. DNA of the CDR3: TGTGCCAGCTCACCAGTGCGGGGGAGCAATCAGCCCCAGCATTTT.

This clone was recorded only once. The genes are TRBV9 and TRBJ2-2, with a weak D call TRBD2 (5 bases). The V end lost 7 bases, the J end lost 6 bases, and 22 bases lay between the germline ends. The CDR3 is made up of 16 amino acids. The germline V gene encodes CDR1 SGDLS and CDR2 YYNGEE. CDR3 protein: CASSEGPSLVAGELFF. The CDR3 DNA sequence: TGTGCCAGCTCCGAGGGCCCTAGCTTGGTCGCCGGGGAGCTGTTTTTT. Complete variable domain (other parts from reference TRBV9 and TRBJ2-2): DSGVTQTPKHLITATGQRVTLRCSPRSGDLSVYWYQQSLDQGLQFLIQYYNGEERAKGNILERFSAQQFPDLHSELNLSSLELGDSALYFCASSEGPSLVAGELFFGEGSRLTVL.

As for this clone: Its ends do not fully match the called genes, so a read error is possible. The CDR3 bases are TGTGCCAGCAGCCTTGAGGGGGCTCGACAACACTTC. Protein: CASSLEGARQHF. The J gene is TRBJ1-2, the V gene TRBV3-1 (or the pseudogene TRBV3-2); 7 nucleotides line up with TRBD1. The CDR3 length is 12 residues. Per the germline V gene, CDR1 is LGHDT and CDR2 is YNNKEL (reference sequence).

This rearrangement joins TRBV28 to TRBJ1-6; D is unclear. Trimming removed 7 bases from V and 0 bases from J, with 13 bases in between. Germline lookup yields CDR1 MDHEN and CDR2 SYDVKM. This CDR3 contains 16 residues. The CDR3 spells CASTKAIFSYNSPLHF. DNA for the CDR3: TGTGCCAGCACCAAAGCTATATTCTCCTATAATTCACCCCTCCACTTT.

The rearrangement joins TRBV13 to TRBJ2-2; 8 bases are a match to TRBD1. Trimming removed 5 bases from V and 1 base from J; junction bases left unmatched: 6. This CDR3 is 16 amino acids long. Germline V CDR1 and CDR2: PRHDT, FYEKMQ (reference sequence). CDR3 residues: CASSRKDRGNTGELFF. CDR3 coding DNA: TGTGCCAGCAGCAGAAAAGACAGGGGGAACACCGGGGAGCTGTTTTTT.

The table lists this clone with a count of one. V and J are TRBV27 and TRBJ2-3; 7 nucleotides match TRBD2. This CDR3 is built from 16 residues. The V segment lost 4 bases and the J segment 5 bases; nucleotides outside the gene matches: 12. Germline-derived CDR1 and CDR2 are MNHEY and SMNVEV (reference sequence). CDR3 nucleotide sequence: TGTGCCAGCAGTTGGGGGAGAGGCGGCGGGGGAGATACGCAGTATTTT. Its protein is CASSWGRGGGGDTQYF.

The chain links TRBV6-5 to TRBJ1-1, with no clear D. The CDR3 is 13 amino acids. Germline V gene sequence: CDR1 MNHEY, CDR2 SVGAGI. Trimming took 8 bases from V and 2 from J, leaving 12 bases between them. In DNA, the CDR3 is TGTGCCAGCCAGGTGTCCTTAAACACTGAAGCTTTCTTT. Amino acid sequence: CASQVSLNTEAFF.

V gene TRBV5-6 combines with J gene TRBJ1-4, with D maybe TRBD1 (5 bases). Between the trimmed V and J ends, which lost 1 base and 0 bases, there was a span of 10 bases. The CDR3 spans 16 residues. Per the germline V gene, CDR1 is SGHDT and CDR2 is YYEEEE. The CDR3 region is CASSLLGASTNEKLFF. For the CDR3, the DNA is TGTGCCAGCAGCTTGCTTGGGGCATCAACTAATGAAAAACTGTTTTTT.

The chain couples TRBV2 to TRBJ2-1; 12 bases match TRBD2. The ends lost 4 bases at V and 8 bases at J; junction bases unmatched: 6. The CDR3 runs 15 residues. The germline gives CDR1 SNHLY, CDR2 FYNNEI. For the CDR3, the DNA is TGTGCCAGCAGTGTGACTAGCGGGAGTATCTATGAGCAGTTCTTC. It specifies CASSVTSGSIYEQFF.

The chain joins TRBV11-3 to TRBJ2-3, with D possibly being TRBD1 (5 bases). CDR1 is SGHNT, CDR2 YENEEA, per germline. V was clipped by 1 base and J by 6 bases, with 11 bases between them. The CDR3 spans 14 residues. The CDR3 is CASSLVYYRDTQYF. The CDR3 nucleotides read TGTGCCAGCAGCTTAGTGTATTACAGGGATACGCAGTATTTT.